A single sample gave rise to the 27 T cell receptor beta chains below, sequenced in a study of T cells in Graves' hyperthyroidism and ophthalmopathy. Amplified TCR beta CDR3 regions came from RNA transcripts. Initially, a first-round RT-PCR of the TCR CDR3 employed the HTBI primer set. TCRdb passed the multiplex PCR reads through MiXCR, listing each CDR3 protein once. This sample has about 560,000 distinct CDR3 sequences, with approximately 14% found just once. Material: blood. The receptors were gathered from a young woman with Graves' hyperthyroidism.

This clonotype came up many times. The V and J genes are TRBV24-1 and TRBJ2-1; unclear D gene. The CDR3 is 13 amino acids. CDR1 and CDR2 from the germline V gene are KGHDR and SFDVKD. Trimming left V 6 bases short and J 7 bases short, with 12 bases between. CDR3 coding DNA: TGTGCCACCAGTTCCCAGGCGAGTAATGAGCAGTTCTTC. It encodes CATSSQASNEQFF.

This clonotype came up many times. The V and J genes are TRBV9 and TRBJ2-7, with D unclear. The germline V gene encodes CDR1 SGDLS and CDR2 YYNGEE. The CDR3 totals 14 residues. The V gene lost 6 bases and the J gene lost 1 base, with 14 bases spanning the gap. The CDR3 reads CASTPSLDSYEQYF. In DNA, the CDR3 is TGTGCCAGCACTCCTTCCCTGGATTCCTACGAGCAGTACTTC.

In this sample, this clonotype turned up many times. The V gene is TRBV20-1, the J gene TRBJ1-1; D uncertain. From germline, CDR1 is DFQATT and CDR2 SNEGSKA (reference sequence). The CDR3 has 13 amino acids. The CDR3 here is CSFNTRRNTEAFF. The CDR3 DNA is TGCAGCTTCAATACTAGGCGGAACACTGAAGCTTTCTTT.

This clonotype was observed many times. The chain is built from TRBV3-1 and TRBJ2-3, with 8 bases identical to TRBD2. This CDR3 comprises 16 residues. Germline trimming cut 2 bases from V and 0 bases from J; bases unmatched to any gene: 4. Germline V gene lookup returns CDR1 LGHDT and CDR2 YNNKEL (reference sequence). The CDR3 DNA reads TGTGCCAGCAGCCAACGGGGCGGGAGGAGCACAGATACGCAGTATTTT. It encodes CASSQRGGRSTDTQYF.

This clonotype has a count of ten or more. The rearrangement uses TRBV20-1 and TRBJ2-5; 9 bases align to TRBD1. Germline lookup yields CDR1 DFQATT and CDR2 SNEGSKA (reference sequence). V trimming: 2 bases; J trimming: 2 bases; junction bases outside the gene matches: 3. CDR3 length: 14 residues. CDR3: CSARRDRAQETQYF. DNA for the CDR3: TGCAGTGCTAGAAGGGACAGGGCACAAGAGACCCAGTACTTC.

This clonotype was picked up a small number of times. The genes are TRBV6-4 and TRBJ2-3, with no clear D. This CDR3 has 14 amino acids. Germline V gene sequence: CDR1 MRHNA, CDR2 SNTAGT. Trimming pared 2 bases from V and 0 bases from J, leaving 6 bases between. In DNA form, the CDR3 reads TGTGCCAGCAGTGACGGGTGGAGCACAGATACGCAGTATTTT. It is translated as CASSDGWSTDTQYF.

This clonotype has just a few counts. The chain joins TRBV10-3 to TRBJ2-3; tentative D call: TRBD2 (5 bases). The V end lost 10 bases, the J end lost 3 bases, and 14 bases lay between the germline ends. CDR3 size: 13 residues. In germline, CDR1 is ENHRY, CDR2 SYGVKD. CDR3: CATAEGGTDTQYF. DNA for the CDR3: TGTGCCACCGCAGAGGGTGGAACAGATACGCAGTATTTT.

Only a few counts were recorded for this clonotype. The chain has TRBV20-1 and TRBJ1-2; no firm D call. Germline-derived CDR1 and CDR2 are DFQATT and SNEGSKA (reference sequence). V shed 6 bases and J shed 8 bases, with 19 bases lying between them. CDR3 size: 13 residues. CDR3 protein: CSAETRPGGGYTF. The CDR3 nucleotides are TGCAGTGCCGAAACCCGACCGGGCGGAGGCTACACCTTC.

Ten or more counts support this clonotype. This chain uses TRBV27 with TRBJ1-1; D remains ambiguous. Germline V gives CDR1 MNHEY, CDR2 SMNVEV (reference sequence). Trimming removed 3 bases at V and 0 bases at J, with 8 bases between. The CDR3 runs to 14 residues. For the CDR3, the DNA is TGTGCCAGCAGTTTGGCGGCGATGAACACTGAAGCTTTCTTT. Its translation is CASSLAAMNTEAFF.

This clonotype was counted many times. The V gene is TRBV19, the J gene TRBJ1-1; D uncertain. The germline gives CDR1 LNHDA, CDR2 SQIVND (reference sequence). The V end was cut by 3 bases, the J end by 7 bases, with 15 bases between. CDR3 length: 14 amino acids. Here the CDR3 reads CASSIVVGVSEAFF. In DNA form, the CDR3 reads TGTGCCAGTAGTATCGTGGTCGGGGTGAGTGAAGCTTTCTTT.

This clonotype has a count of ten or more. The V and J genes are TRBV7-8 and TRBJ2-7, with D tentatively TRBD2 (6 bases). The CDR3 loop spans 13 amino acids. Trimming shortened V by 4 bases and J by 6 bases, and 13 bases separated the two germline ends. Germline-derived CDR1 and CDR2 are SGHVS and FQNEAQ. The CDR3 is CASSYGDFGEQYF. For the CDR3, the DNA is TGTGCCAGCAGCTACGGGGACTTCGGCGAGCAGTACTTC.

V usage is TRBV19 and J usage is TRBJ2-7; the match to TRBD2 covers 9 bases. The CDR3 runs to 15 residues. Germline V gives CDR1 LNHDA, CDR2 SQIVND (reference sequence). With V trimmed by 4 bases and J by 4 bases, 8 bases remained unmatched. CDR3 nucleotides: TGTGCCAGTAGTAGAGTAGCGGGAGAGAGATACGAGCAGTACTTC. Translating it yields CASSRVAGERYEQYF.

This clonotype has only one observation. The chain couples TRBV7-8 to TRBJ2-7, with no clear D. Germline V gene lookup returns CDR1 SGHVS and CDR2 FQNEAQ. The CDR3 extends over 15 amino acids. Trimming took 3 bases from V and 1 from J, leaving 13 bases between them. DNA for the CDR3: TGTGCCAGCAGCTTTGAAGACTCAAGATCCTACGAGCAGTACTTC. It is translated as CASSFEDSRSYEQYF. Complete variable domain (other parts from reference TRBV7-8 and TRBJ2-7): GAGVSQSPRYKVAKRGQDVALRCDPISGHVSLFWYQQALGQGPEFLTYFQNEAQLDKSGLPSDRFFAERPEGSVSTLKIQRTQQEDSAVYLCASSFEDSRSYEQYFGPGTRLTVT.

The sample holds many counts of this clonotype. The chain couples TRBV7-2 to TRBJ2-7; D is possibly TRBD2 (6 bases). The germline V and J ends were trimmed by 3 bases and 5 bases, with 17 bases remaining between them. Germline V CDR1 and CDR2: SGHTA, FQGNSA. This CDR3 comprises 15 residues. The CDR3 DNA sequence: TGTGCCAGCAGCTTTACCGGGAGCTTCCCCGACGAGCAGTACTTC. It specifies CASSFTGSFPDEQYF.

This clonotype was seen at least ten times. The rearrangement links TRBV12-3 or TRBV12-4 to TRBJ2-1, with 11 bases identical to TRBD2. The ends lost 4 bases at V and 4 bases at J; junction bases unmatched: 9. CDR3 length: 17 amino acids. For the CDR3, the DNA is TGTGCCAGCAGTTCAACTAGCGGGAGAACCCTTTACAATGAGCAGTTCTTC. Protein sequence: CASSSTSGRTLYNEQFF.

The CDR3 reads CASSQVDASSYEQYF. CDR3 nucleotides: TGCGCCAGCAGCCAAGTGGACGCCAGCTCCTACGAGCAGTACTTC. The rearrangement links TRBV4-3 to TRBJ2-7; no definite D call. Trimming removed 1 base from V and 0 bases from J, with 10 bases in between. The CDR3 covers 15 residues. Germline loops: CDR1 LGHNA, CDR2 YSLEER.

This clonotype was seen ten or more times. CDR3: CAISALGSEAFF. CDR3 in DNA: TGTGCCATCAGTGCTCTGGGCAGTGAAGCTTTCTTT. The J gene is TRBJ1-1, the V gene TRBV10-3; D not certain. The CDR3 covers 12 residues. The germline V gene has CDR1 ENHRY and CDR2 SYGVKD. The ends were cut back, 4 bases at V and 7 bases at J, with 10 bases in the middle.

This clonotype was observed many times. The V and J genes are TRBV2 and TRBJ1-2; D gene unclear. CDR1 is SNHLY and CDR2 is FYNNEI in the germline V gene. With 3 bases removed from V and 3 bases from J, the gap between germline ends came to 11 bases. The CDR3 extends over 14 amino acids. CDR3 coding DNA: TGTGCCAGCAGTGACGGCGGGAACTACTATGGCTACACCTTC. It is translated as CASSDGGNYYGYTF.

This clonotype was counted ten times or more. This rearrangement joins TRBV7-2 to TRBJ2-7; TRBD1 aligns across 8 bases. Germline V gives CDR1 SGHTA, CDR2 FQGNSA. Losses at the gene ends were 5 bases for V and 6 bases for J; bases not matched to a gene: 9. This CDR3 region has 14 residues. As DNA, the CDR3 is TGTGCCAGCAGCGCGTTACAGGGGGTAGGCGAGCAGTACTTC. It translates to CASSALQGVGEQYF.

This clonotype was seen a handful of times. The rearrangement uses TRBV7-2 and TRBJ2-2; TRBD1 aligns across 9 bases. Germline V CDR1 and CDR2: SGHTA, FQGNSA. Germline trimming cut 5 bases from V and 7 bases from J; bases unmatched to any gene: 8. The CDR3 has 15 residues. CDR3 coding DNA: TGTGCCAGCAGCATAATACAGGGGGCCGGCGGGGAGCTGTTTTTT. Translating it yields CASSIIQGAGGELFF.

This clonotype was detected only a few times. This could be a read error, since a much larger clone is one nucleotide away. The chain has TRBV7-8 and TRBJ2-3; unclear D gene. The CDR3 runs 13 residues. Germline values: CDR1 SGHVS, CDR2 FQNEAQ. The V end was cut by 1 base, the J end by 4 bases, with 6 bases between. The CDR3 loop reads CASSLEVADTQYF. In DNA, the CDR3 is TGTGCCAGCAGCTTAGAAGTTGCAGATACGCAGTATTTT.

This clonotype was seen many times. This chain uses TRBV30 with TRBJ1-5; 8 bases are a match to TRBD1. CDR1 and CDR2 (germline): GTSNPN, SVGIG (reference sequence). With 2 bases clipped from V and 7 bases from J, the junction kept 10 bases outside the gene matches. This CDR3 is built from 15 residues. The CDR3 sequence is CAWSLDRGQGQPQHF. In nucleotides, the CDR3 is TGTGCCTGGAGTCTTGACAGGGGCCAGGGGCAGCCCCAGCATTTT.

This clonotype has a handful of counts. The chain links TRBV12-3 or TRBV12-4 to TRBJ1-2, with D hard to call. The CDR3 is made up of 11 amino acids. Trimming stripped 8 bases from V and 0 bases from J, with 4 bases between. The CDR3 loop reads CASGTNYGYTF. The CDR3 DNA reads TGTGCCAGCGGGACTAACTATGGCTACACCTTC.

This clonotype appeared many times. CDR3 in DNA: TGCAGTGCCCAAGCGACAGGGGGCCTAGGGTATGGCTACACCTTC. It yields the protein CSAQATGGLGYGYTF. The chain couples TRBV20-1 to TRBJ1-2; 10 bases match TRBD1. CDR3 length: 15 residues. Germline CDR1 is DFQATT and CDR2 is SNEGSKA (reference sequence). With V trimmed by 6 bases and J by 5 bases, 12 bases remained unmatched.

This clonotype was seen more than once but under ten times. J is TRBJ2-7 and V is TRBV5-6, with TRBD1 as a possible D gene (7 bases). The germline CDR1 and CDR2 sequences are SGHDT and YYEEEE. This CDR3 has 16 amino acids. Between the trimmed V and J ends, which lost 0 bases and 5 bases, there was a span of 18 bases. CDR3 region: CASSLGGVHRGDEQYF. The CDR3 nucleotides read TGTGCCAGCAGCTTGGGGGGGGTACACAGGGGAGACGAGCAGTACTTC.

This clonotype was found a few times. The chain is built from TRBV16 and TRBJ1-1; D gene unclear. The CDR3 sequence is 14 residues long. V lost 1 base to trimming and J lost 2 bases, with 8 bases between them. The germline V gene encodes CDR1 KGHSY and CDR2 FQNENV. The CDR3 nucleotides read TGTGCCAGCAGCCAATTAATGGAAAACACTGAAGCTTTCTTT. It codes for CASSQLMENTEAFF.

This clonotype appeared a few times. The rearrangement uses TRBV4-1 and TRBJ1-5; D might be TRBD1 (5 bases). V was trimmed by 0 bases and J by 2 bases, leaving 11 bases between them. The CDR3 extends over 16 amino acids. Germline V CDR1 and CDR2: MGHRA, YSYEKL. CDR3 nucleotides: TGCGCCAGCAGCCAAGAGCCGACGGGGGGCAATCAGCCCCAGCATTTT. Translation: CASSQEPTGGNQPQHF.